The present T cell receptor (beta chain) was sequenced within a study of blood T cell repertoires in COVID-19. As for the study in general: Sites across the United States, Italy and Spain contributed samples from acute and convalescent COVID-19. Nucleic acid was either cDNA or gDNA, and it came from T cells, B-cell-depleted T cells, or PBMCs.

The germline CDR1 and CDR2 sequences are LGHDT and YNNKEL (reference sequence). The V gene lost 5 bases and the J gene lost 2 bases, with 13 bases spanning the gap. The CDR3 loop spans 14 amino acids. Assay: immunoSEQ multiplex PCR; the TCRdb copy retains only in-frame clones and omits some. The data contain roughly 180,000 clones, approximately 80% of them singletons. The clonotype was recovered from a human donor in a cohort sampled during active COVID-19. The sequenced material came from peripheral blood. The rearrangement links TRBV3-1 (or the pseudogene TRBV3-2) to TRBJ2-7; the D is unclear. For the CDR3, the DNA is TGTGCCAGCAGCGTCGACACCCTTACCTACGAGCAGTACTTC. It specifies CASSVDTLTYEQYF.